This entry lists 26 T cell receptor beta chains sequenced from one sample in a study of beta chain features in type 1 diabetes (dated by TCRdb to the late 2010s). Broader findings and caveats from the paper: In all four CD4+ subsets, TCRB CDR3 length was moderately but significantly shorter in type 1 diabetes patients.

The method was the immunoSEQ multiplex PCR assay. The entire amount of isolated RNA was reverse transcribed using the High Capacity cDNA Reverse Transcription Kit, so the sequenced TCRB transcripts were expressed ones. Sourced from immuneACCESS, this table was stored by TCRdb with only in-frame sequences that have V and J called. A share of the clones is absent; for the studies checked, an unresolved V gene accounts for under half, and the remainder has no known explanation. The sample profile shows 60,000 to 75,000 clones; approximately 50% of them were found once. Roughly 0.7% of the sample comes from the top ten. What these receptors recognize is not known. Sequenced input: central memory CD4+ T cells from blood. The origin of the receptors is a man aged 25 to 45 with type 1 diabetes.

The J gene is TRBJ2-5, the V gene TRBV5-1, with 12 bases that match TRBD1. CDR1 SGHRS and CDR2 YFSETQ come from the germline V gene. The CDR3 runs 16 residues. Trimming cost V 5 bases and J 5 bases; bases outside gene matches: 10. In nucleotides, the CDR3 is TGCGCCAGCAGATCCGGGACAGGGGGCGAAGGGGAGACCCAGTACTTC. It encodes CASRSGTGGEGETQYF.

V gene TRBV7-2 combines with J gene TRBJ1-2; a weak D match, TRBD1 (5 bases). Germline V gene data show CDR1 as SGHTA and CDR2 as FQGNSA. The CDR3 runs to 16 residues. The V and J ends lost 5 bases and 4 bases respectively, with 20 bases between them. In nucleotides, the CDR3 is TGTGCCAGCAGCCAGTCCCGGGGGGTGTCGGTCTATGGCTACACCTTC. This encodes CASSQSRGVSVYGYTF.

The rearrangement joins TRBV19 to TRBJ1-2; TRBD1 agrees at 9 bases. CDR3 length: 14 amino acids. The V gene's germline CDR1 is LNHDA and CDR2 SQIVND (reference sequence). The V and J ends lost 6 bases and 5 bases, in that order; junction bases with no gene match: 7. DNA of the CDR3: TGTGCCAGTAGGAGGACAGGGGAGGGATATGGCTACACCTTC. Its translation: CASRRTGEGYGYTF. Looking up the rest from reference TRBV19 and TRBJ1-2 gives the full variable domain: DGGITQSPKYLFRKEGQNVTLSCEQNLNHDAMYWYRQDPGQGLRLIYYSQIVNDFQKGDIAEGYSVSREKKESFPLTVTSAQKNPTAFYLCASRRTGEGYGYTFGSGTRLTVV.

J is TRBJ2-3 and V is TRBV2; D unresolved. Germline V gene sequence: CDR1 SNHLY, CDR2 FYNNEI. V dropped 4 bases and J dropped 4 bases, with 12 bases sitting between them. The CDR3 extends over 14 amino acids. The CDR3 region has the DNA TGTGCCAGCAGTGGTGGCAATTCCCCAGATACGCAGTATTTT. This gives the protein CASSGGNSPDTQYF.

The rearrangement joins TRBV19 to TRBJ1-5; D is unclear. Germline V gene lookup returns CDR1 LNHDA and CDR2 SQIVND (reference sequence). There are 15 residues in the CDR3. V lost 7 bases, J lost 0 bases, and 13 bases lay in between. The CDR3 reads CASKVDKYSNQPQHF. The DNA of the CDR3 is TGTGCCAGTAAAGTAGACAAGTATAGCAATCAGCCCCAGCATTTT.

The genes are TRBV5-1 and TRBJ2-2; D remains ambiguous. Trimming left V 0 bases short and J 2 bases short, with 8 bases between. The V gene's germline CDR1 is SGHRS and CDR2 YFSETQ. There are 15 residues in the CDR3. The CDR3 sequence: CASSLASSNTGELFF. The CDR3 DNA reads as TGCGCCAGCAGCTTGGCCAGTTCCAACACCGGGGAGCTGTTTTTT.

The rearrangement joins TRBV4-1 to TRBJ1-2, with D unclear. The CDR3 totals 16 residues. The germline CDR1 and CDR2 sequences are MGHRA and YSYEKL. The V end was cut by 0 bases, the J end by 4 bases, with 15 bases between. For the CDR3, the DNA is TGCGCCAGCAGCCAAGAGATGAGTGCTAGGCGCTATGGCTACACCTTC. Protein sequence: CASSQEMSARRYGYTF.

This clone has just one count. The chain couples TRBV6-5 to TRBJ2-7; possibly TRBD2 for D (5 bases). The CDR3 sequence is 14 residues long. Germline CDR1 reads MNHEY; CDR2 reads SVGAGI. The V end lost 2 bases, the J end lost 4 bases, and 12 bases lay between the germline ends. The CDR3 DNA reads TGTGCCAGCAGTTACCGGCTTCCGGGGTACGAGCAGTACTTC. It encodes CASSYRLPGYEQYF.

The chain carries TRBV27 and TRBJ2-7, with D possibly matching TRBD1 (5 bases). The CDR3 has 12 amino acids. The V end lost 4 bases, the J end lost 3 bases, and 7 bases lay between the germline ends. CDR1 MNHEY and CDR2 SMNVEV come from the germline V gene (reference sequence). The CDR3 region is CASSSTVYEQYF. In DNA form, the CDR3 reads TGTGCCAGCAGTTCGACAGTCTACGAGCAGTACTTC.

The chain joins TRBV5-4 to TRBJ2-5, with 8 bases matching TRBD2. Germline V CDR1 and CDR2: SGHNT, YYREEE (reference sequence). J lost 2 bases, V lost 6 bases, and 6 bases had no gene match. This CDR3 has 14 residues. The CDR3 DNA reads as TGTGCCAGCACCATGGGGACTAGACAAGAGACCCAGTACTTC. Translating gives CASTMGTRQETQYF.

The CDR3 DNA reads TGTGCCAGCAGTGGGCGACAGGGGACGAACACTGAAGCTTTCTTT. It yields the protein CASSGRQGTNTEAFF. J is TRBJ1-1 and V is TRBV6-5, with 8 bases that match TRBD1. CDR1 is MNHEY and CDR2 is SVGAGI in the germline V gene. After removal of 5 bases from V and 1 base from J, the junction contained 6 bases not matched to a gene. The CDR3 sequence is 15 residues long.

The gene calls are TRBV6-5 and TRBJ2-3; tentative D call: TRBD2 (7 bases). Germline CDR1 MNHEY, CDR2 SVGAGI. The CDR3 length is 13 residues. Between the trimmed V and J ends, which lost 10 bases and 6 bases, there was a span of 17 bases. The CDR3 loop reads CATRGRSPDTQYF. CDR3 nucleotide sequence: TGTGCCACGCGGGGGCGGTCGCCTGATACGCAGTATTTT.

V is TRBV6-1 and J is TRBJ2-5; D remains unclear. Looked up from germline, CDR1 is MNHNS and CDR2 is SASEGT. Between the trimmed V and J ends, which lost 2 bases and 5 bases, there was a span of 12 bases. CDR3 length equals 14 residues. Here the CDR3 reads CASSELVSEETQYF. Here the CDR3 DNA reads TGTGCCAGCAGTGAACTTGTCTCCGAGGAGACCCAGTACTTC.

V and J are TRBV27 and TRBJ2-5, with a possible D match to TRBD1 (6 bases). Germline values: CDR1 MNHEY, CDR2 SMNVEV (reference sequence). This CDR3 is built from 14 residues. V was trimmed by 4 bases and J by 3 bases, leaving 12 bases between them. This CDR3 is CASSSTDRKETQYF. CDR3 coding DNA: TGTGCCAGCAGTTCCACGGACAGAAAAGAGACCCAGTACTTC.

The rearrangement uses TRBV27 and TRBJ2-1; 10 bases agree with TRBD2. The CDR3 spans 17 residues. Unmatched junction bases numbered 11, after V lost 4 bases and J lost 5 bases. CDR1 and CDR2 (germline): MNHEY, SMNVEV (reference sequence). The chain's CDR3 is CASSSRSSGRTHNEQFF. CDR3 DNA sequence: TGTGCCAGCAGTTCCCGGAGTAGCGGGAGGACCCACAATGAGCAGTTCTTC.

Only one count was recorded for this clone. V and J are TRBV7-2 and TRBJ1-4, with 8 positions matching TRBD1. Trimming at V came to 5 bases and at J to 8 bases, leaving 10 bases not matched to a gene. In germline, CDR1 is SGHTA, CDR2 FQGNSA. The CDR3 covers 15 residues. CDR3 nucleotide sequence: TGTGCCAGCAGCGTCAACAGGGGGGACGGAGAAAAACTGTTTTTT. Translating gives CASSVNRGDGEKLFF.

The chain recombines TRBV11-2 with TRBJ2-5, with 7 bases lining up with TRBD2. With V trimmed by 1 base and J by 7 bases, 3 bases remained unmatched. The CDR3 covers 13 residues. Germline values: CDR1 SGHAT, CDR2 FQNNGV. CDR3 nucleotide sequence: TGTGCCAGCAGCTTAGGCACGGGAGGGACCCAGTACTTC. It is translated as CASSLGTGGTQYF.

The chain couples TRBV5-1 to TRBJ2-3, with TRBD2 matching 8 bases. In germline, CDR1 is SGHRS, CDR2 YFSETQ. This CDR3 contains 14 residues. The trim removed 4 bases at V and 5 bases at J, leaving 6 bases unmatched. The CDR3: CASSTGTSEDTQYF. CDR3 nucleotide sequence: TGCGCCAGCAGCACCGGGACTAGTGAAGATACGCAGTATTTT. Based on the CDR3 plus reference TRBV5-1 and TRBJ2-3, the full variable domain is KAGVTQTPRYLIKTRGQQVTLSCSPISGHRSVSWYQQTPGQGLQFLFEYFSETQRNKGNFPGRFSGRQFSNSRSEMNVSTLELGDSALYLCASSTGTSEDTQYFGPGTRLTVL.

The V call is TRBV27, the J call TRBJ1-1; 9 bases agree with TRBD1. This CDR3 region has 16 residues. The germline V gene encodes CDR1 MNHEY and CDR2 SMNVEV (reference sequence). J was trimmed by 1 base and V by 0 bases; bases with no gene match: 3. The CDR3: CASSLSWGQGNTEAFF. The CDR3 coding sequence is TGTGCCAGCAGTTTATCGTGGGGACAGGGGAACACTGAAGCTTTCTTT.

The V gene is TRBV5-6, the J gene TRBJ1-4; D uncertain. CDR1 is SGHDT and CDR2 is YYEEEE in the germline V gene. V lost 4 bases and J 8 bases, leaving 18 bases between the germline ends. The CDR3 loop spans 15 amino acids. This chain's CDR3 is CASSIGLTSQEKLFF. CDR3 DNA sequence: TGTGCCAGCAGCATCGGACTGACCTCGCAGGAAAAACTGTTTTTT.

The chain is built from TRBV30 and TRBJ1-4; D might be TRBD1 (5 bases). V was trimmed by 4 bases and J by 7 bases, leaving 10 bases between them. CDR1 and CDR2 (germline): GTSNPN, SVGIG (reference sequence). The CDR3 extends over 12 amino acids. CDR3 amino acids: CAWTHGGEKLFF. The DNA for the CDR3 is TGTGCCTGGACCCACGGGGGTGAAAAACTGTTTTTT.

This clone was counted a few times. The genes are TRBV2 and TRBJ2-5, with TRBD2 identical over 9 bases. Germline V gives CDR1 SNHLY, CDR2 FYNNEI. The CDR3 spans 15 residues. V lost 6 bases, J lost 5 bases, and 10 bases stayed unmatched. CDR3 coding DNA: TGTGCCAGCAGCCGCGGGGGGGCCGAACGGGAGACCCAGTACTTC. Its translation is CASSRGGAERETQYF.

The rearrangement joins TRBV7-2 to TRBJ2-1, with 11 bases fitting TRBD1. This CDR3 contains 15 residues. The V gene end was trimmed by 6 bases and the J gene end by 10 bases; junction bases not matched to a gene: 11. The germline CDR1 and CDR2 sequences are SGHTA and FQGNSA. CDR3 residues: CASSSARTGGLEQFF. The CDR3 DNA reads TGTGCCAGCAGTTCAGCCAGGACAGGGGGCTTAGAGCAGTTCTTC.

The sample holds a few counts of this clone. The rearrangement links TRBV7-2 to TRBJ1-1; 9 nucleotides match TRBD1. This CDR3 has 17 amino acids. With V trimmed by 4 bases and J by 6 bases, 15 bases remained unmatched. CDR1 and CDR2 from the germline V gene are SGHTA and FQGNSA. CDR3 DNA sequence: TGTGCCAGCAGCTCAAATCCCGCCGGGACAGGGAAGTCTGAAGCTTTCTTT. Its translation is CASSSNPAGTGKSEAFF.

J is TRBJ1-1 and V is TRBV6-5; D remains unclear. Germline V gene data show CDR1 as MNHEY and CDR2 as SVGAGI. The CDR3 length is 11 residues. Trimming took off 7 bases at V and 5 bases at J, with 8 bases between the two ends. The CDR3, as DNA: TGTGCCAGCATCGAGGGTACTGAAGCTTTCTTT. It translates to CASIEGTEAFF.

The V gene is TRBV2, the J gene TRBJ2-5; tentatively, D is TRBD1 (6 bases). This CDR3 is built from 15 residues. Germline V gene sequence: CDR1 SNHLY, CDR2 FYNNEI. V was clipped by 0 bases and J by 5 bases, with 13 bases between them. CDR3 protein: CASSEANQGLETQYF. The CDR3 DNA follows: TGTGCCAGCAGTGAAGCAAACCAGGGGCTGGAGACCCAGTACTTC.